This T cell receptor (beta chain) was retrieved from a study of Ad26.COV2.S vaccination and SARS-CoV-2 variants. Study as a whole: The donor was enrolled in the Ad26.COV2.S arm of the COV1001 trial. Once or twice, 56 days apart, Ad26.COV2.S was delivered intramuscularly.

Data came from immunoSEQ multiplex PCR; TCRdb stores just in-frame clones and leaves some out. The sample lists 440,000 or so clones; roughly nine tenths were seen once. Regarding treatment: 15 to 20 received Ad26.COV2.S at low or high dose, single or two shots; about 5 received placebo; per-sample allocation not given. Sampling took place 63 days after the first vaccine or placebo injection. Study-level findings and limits: Vaccine and placebo recipients had comparable breadth of non-spike TCRs.

On this clone itself: What it binds is unknown.

Germline lookup yields CDR1 MNHEY and CDR2 SVGAGI. The CDR3 is made up of 12 amino acids. V was cut by 9 bases and J by 4 bases, with 12 bases left in between. This clonotype was obtained from a person aged 18-65 years who received the Ad26.COV2.S COVID-19 vaccine or a placebo. The chain is built from TRBV6-5 and TRBJ1-1; the D is unclear. Material: peripheral blood, obtained in a trial of Ad26.COV2.S vaccine versus placebo. Here the CDR3 DNA reads TGTGCCAGTCGAAGGGCCCTCACTGAAGCTTTCTTT. Its translation: CASRRALTEAFF.